Listed below are T cell receptor beta chains from one sample, sequenced in a study of T cells in Graves' hyperthyroidism and ophthalmopathy. TCRdb analysed the multiplex PCR reads with MiXCR anew, one entry per CDR3 protein. The data hold 750,000 to 900,000 distinct CDR3 sequences, with about two fifths observed a single time. Sequencing was carried out using blood. These receptors all stem from a man between 18 and 29 years old with Graves' hyperthyroidism. The CDR3 runs from the conserved cysteine through the conserved F or W. Each record gives: clone size, D gene, V gene, J gene, CDR3 protein, CDR3 DNA. D genes are given only for firm matches. Clone sizes are given selectively: once, few, many, or a class where the clone is expanded.

clone_size: few
d_call: TRBD1
v_call: TRBV7-2
j_call: TRBJ2-5
cdr3_aa: CASSLAQGARGKETQYF
cdr3_nt: TGTGCCAGCAGCTTAGCGCAGGGGGCGCGCGGGAAAGAGACCCAGTACTTC

clone_size: many
d_call: NA
v_call: TRBV9
j_call: TRBJ1-6
cdr3_aa: CASSVGGLDDSPLHF
cdr3_nt: TGTGCCAGCAGCGTAGGGGGACTGGATGATTCACCCCTCCACTTT

clone_size: many
d_call: NA
v_call: TRBV29-1
j_call: TRBJ2-2
cdr3_aa: CSVVNTETGELFF
cdr3_nt: TGCAGCGTTGTAAACACCGAGACCGGGGAGCTGTTTTTT

clone_size: many
d_call: TRBD1
v_call: TRBV11-2
j_call: TRBJ1-2
cdr3_aa: CASRVDRGYGYTF
cdr3_nt: TGTGCCAGCCGAGTCGACAGGGGGTATGGCTACACCTTC

clone_size: NA
d_call: NA
v_call: TRBV12-3/TRBV12-4
j_call: TRBJ1-4
cdr3_aa: CASSQDRLAGGEKLFF
cdr3_nt: TGTGCCAGCAGCCAAGATCGGTTGGCGGGCGGTGAAAAACTGTTTTTT

clone_size: NA
d_call: NA
v_call: TRBV12-3/TRBV12-4
j_call: TRBJ2-5
cdr3_aa: CASSRSRDETQYF
cdr3_nt: TGTGCCAGCAGTCGTAGCAGGGACGAGACCCAGTACTTC

clone_size: NA
d_call: NA
v_call: TRBV10-3
j_call: TRBJ1-3
cdr3_aa: CAISESGSPGNTIYF
cdr3_nt: TGTGCCATCAGTGAGTCAGGCAGCCCTGGAAACACCATATATTTT

clone_size: few
d_call: NA
v_call: TRBV5-1
j_call: TRBJ1-6
cdr3_aa: CASSLERGSSPLHF
cdr3_nt: TGCGCCAGCAGCTTGGAAAGGGGTAGTTCACCCCTCCACTTT

clone_size: many
d_call: TRBD1
v_call: TRBV7-9
j_call: TRBJ1-2
cdr3_aa: CASSKPGQGDNYGYTF
cdr3_nt: TGTGCCAGCAGCAAGCCGGGACAGGGAGATAACTATGGCTACACCTTC

clone_size: few
d_call: TRBD1
v_call: TRBV5-1
j_call: TRBJ2-7
cdr3_aa: CASSTGDSYEQYF
cdr3_nt: TGCGCCAGCAGCACAGGGGACTCCTACGAGCAGTACTTC